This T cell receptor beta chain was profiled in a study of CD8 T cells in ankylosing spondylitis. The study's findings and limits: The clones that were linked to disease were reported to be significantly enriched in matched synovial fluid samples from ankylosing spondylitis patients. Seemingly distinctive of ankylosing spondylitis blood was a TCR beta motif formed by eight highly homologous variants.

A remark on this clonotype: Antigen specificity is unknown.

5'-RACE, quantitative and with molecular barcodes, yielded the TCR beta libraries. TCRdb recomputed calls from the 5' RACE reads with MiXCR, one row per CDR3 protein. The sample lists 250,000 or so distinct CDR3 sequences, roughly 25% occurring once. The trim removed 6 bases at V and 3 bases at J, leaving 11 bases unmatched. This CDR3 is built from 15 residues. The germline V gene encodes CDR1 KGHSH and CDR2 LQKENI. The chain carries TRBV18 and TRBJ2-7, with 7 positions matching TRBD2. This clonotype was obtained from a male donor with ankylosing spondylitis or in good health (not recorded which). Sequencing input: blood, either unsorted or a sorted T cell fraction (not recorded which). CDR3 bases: TGTGCCAGCTCCCACGGGGAGGGAAAGGACTACGAGCAGTACTTC. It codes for CASSHGEGKDYEQYF.